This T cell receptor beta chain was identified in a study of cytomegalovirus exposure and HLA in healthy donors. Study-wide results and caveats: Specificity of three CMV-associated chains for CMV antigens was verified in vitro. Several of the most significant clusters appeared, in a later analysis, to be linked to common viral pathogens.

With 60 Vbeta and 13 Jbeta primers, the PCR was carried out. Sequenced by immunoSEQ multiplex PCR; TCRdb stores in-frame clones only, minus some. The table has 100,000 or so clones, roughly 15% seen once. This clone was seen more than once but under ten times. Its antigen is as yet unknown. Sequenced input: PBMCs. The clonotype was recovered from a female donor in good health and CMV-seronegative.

CDR3 residues: CASSRGGNTEAFF. CDR3 sequence (DNA): TGTGCCAGCAGCCGGGGAGGGAACACTGAAGCTTTCTTT. The chain carries TRBV7-3 and TRBJ1-1, with D hard to call. CDR1 and CDR2 (germline): SGHTA, FQGTGA. The CDR3 runs to 13 residues. Deletions cut 5 bases from V and 1 base from J, with 8 bases between.